The 29 T cell receptor beta chains listed next were all sequenced from one sample in a study of T cell repertoires in cytomegalovirus infection. Their recognized antigens are unknown. Each CDR3 protein gets one entry after TCRdb re-called the reads with MiXCR. In the table there are around 340,000 distinct CDR3 sequences, almost 30% of which are singletons. Specimen: cultured PBMCs, collected from culture after CMV antigen stimulation. Every receptor here comes from a human donor in good health (CMV status not recorded). Some clones in this sample may be carry-over from other donors' samples.

This clonotype has just a few counts. The rearrangement links TRBV6-1 to TRBJ2-7; TRBD2 matches at 9 bases. The CDR3 consists of 14 residues. In germline, CDR1 is MNHNS, CDR2 SASEGT. Germline trimming cut 5 bases from V and 3 bases from J; bases unmatched to any gene: 5. As DNA, the CDR3 is TGTGCCAGCAGTCTCGCTAGCGGGAACTACGAGCAGTACTTC. This translates into CASSLASGNYEQYF.

The chain uses TRBV13 and TRBJ1-2; 11 bases map to TRBD1. Germline values: CDR1 PRHDT, CDR2 FYEKMQ (reference sequence). J gave up 8 bases and V 4 bases, and 9 bases lay outside the gene matches. CDR3 length: 15 residues. CDR3: CASSSGQGALVGYTF. In DNA, the CDR3 is TGTGCCAGCAGCTCCGGACAGGGGGCTTTAGTAGGCTACACCTTC.

This chain links TRBV19 with TRBJ1-2, with D possibly being TRBD1 (6 bases). The CDR3 runs 16 residues. The V end lost 4 bases, the J end lost 2 bases, and 17 bases lay between the germline ends. Germline V gene data show CDR1 as LNHDA and CDR2 as SQIVND (reference sequence). Here the CDR3 reads CASSTIGQSNNYGYTF. CDR3 nucleotides: TGTGCCAGTAGTACCATCGGACAGTCAAACAACTATGGCTACACCTTC.

The rearrangement links TRBV4-2 to TRBJ2-3; 10 bases map to TRBD2. Germline CDR1 LGHNA, CDR2 YNFKEQ. Unmatched junction bases numbered 5, after V lost 3 bases and J lost 2 bases. This CDR3 has 16 amino acids. Here the CDR3 reads CASSHRTSGYTDTQYF. Here the CDR3 DNA reads TGTGCCAGCAGCCACCGGACTAGCGGATACACAGATACGCAGTATTTT.

The chain is built from TRBV7-9 and TRBJ2-3; 11 bases are shared with TRBD2. V lost 5 bases and J lost 6; bases outside the gene matches: 7. CDR1 SEHNR and CDR2 FQNEAQ come from the germline V gene (reference sequence). The CDR3 contains 15 residues. In DNA form, the CDR3 reads TGTGCCAGCAGCCTGACTAGCGGGGCCGCCGATACGCAGTATTTT. This encodes CASSLTSGAADTQYF.

This clonotype was seen a few times. J is TRBJ2-3 and V is TRBV6-5, with D possibly TRBD2 on 5 matching bases. Trimming took 2 bases from V and 1 from J, leaving 13 bases between them. There are 16 residues in the CDR3. CDR1 is MNHEY, CDR2 SVGAGI, per germline. The CDR3 sequence is CASSYGLREGTDTQYF. The CDR3, as DNA: TGTGCCAGCAGTTACGGTTTGAGGGAAGGCACAGATACGCAGTATTTT.

This clonotype was counted at least ten times. This chain uses TRBV7-8 with TRBJ1-2; D unresolved. The CDR3 consists of 12 residues. The V and J ends lost 4 bases and 5 bases respectively, with 8 bases between them. Germline V CDR1 and CDR2: SGHVS, FQNEAQ. CDR3 region: CASSYGNYGYTF. The CDR3 DNA is TGTGCCAGCAGCTATGGAAATTATGGCTACACCTTC.

This clonotype appeared a few times. This sequence joins TRBV5-6 and TRBJ1-1, with D perhaps TRBD1 (5 bases). V was shortened by 6 bases and J by 3 bases, with 18 bases between the two germline ends. The CDR3 length is 15 residues. CDR1 SGHDT and CDR2 YYEEEE come from the germline V gene. CDR3 nucleotides: TGTGCCAGCAACCCCCGGGGCCCAAGGGACACTGAAGCTTTCTTT. Encoded protein: CASNPRGPRDTEAFF.

This clonotype was detected only a few times. The chain has TRBV30 and TRBJ2-1; weak D call: TRBD2 (6 bases). Between the trimmed V and J ends, which lost 1 base and 4 bases, there was a span of 11 bases. CDR1 is GTSNPN and CDR2 is SVGIG in the germline V gene (reference sequence). The CDR3 sequence is 14 residues long. CDR3 loop: CAWSGLAHYNEQFF. The CDR3 DNA reads TGTGCCTGGAGTGGCCTAGCGCATTACAATGAGCAGTTCTTC.

This clonotype was seen more than once but under ten times. J is TRBJ1-5 and V is TRBV30; weak D call: TRBD1 (5 bases). Trimming left V 1 base short and J 0 bases short, with 10 bases between. Germline V gives CDR1 GTSNPN, CDR2 SVGIG (reference sequence). This CDR3 has 15 residues. DNA of the CDR3: TGTGCCTGGAGTGCAGGGTCGAATAGCAATCAGCCCCAGCATTTT. Amino acid sequence: CAWSAGSNSNQPQHF. Full variable domain (rest looked up from reference TRBV30 and TRBJ1-5): SQTIHQWPATLVQPVGSPLSLECTVEGTSNPNLYWYRQAAGRGLQLLFYSVGIGQISSEVPQNLSASRPQDRQFILSSKKLLLSDSGFYLCAWSAGSNSNQPQHFGDGTRLSIL.

This clonotype was counted between two and nine times. The V and J genes are TRBV7-7 and TRBJ2-5; D is unresolved. CDR3 length: 14 amino acids. The V end was cut by 4 bases, the J end by 2 bases, with 11 bases between. Germline values: CDR1 SSHAT, CDR2 FNYEAQ (reference sequence). CDR3 coding DNA: TGTGCCAGCAGCTCCGGGCGTATACAAGAGACCCAGTACTTC. Its translation: CASSSGRIQETQYF.

This clonotype was seen only a few times. The chain couples TRBV7-3 to TRBJ1-1; tentative D call: TRBD1 (5 bases). There are 16 residues in the CDR3. The V gene lost 4 bases and the J gene lost 0 bases, with 15 bases spanning the gap. Germline V lookup: CDR1 SGHTA, CDR2 FQGTGA. CDR3 sequence reads: CASSSGPTVLNTEAFF. The CDR3 DNA reads as TGTGCCAGCAGCTCGGGACCGACAGTCTTGAACACTGAAGCTTTCTTT.

This rearrangement joins TRBV10-3 to TRBJ2-5; no reliable D call. The V gene's germline CDR1 is ENHRY and CDR2 SYGVKD. Trimming left V 1 base short and J 2 bases short, with 5 bases between. The CDR3 length is 13 residues. CDR3 amino acids: CAISEFLQETQYF. In DNA form, the CDR3 reads TGTGCCATCAGTGAGTTCCTTCAAGAGACCCAGTACTTC.

The rearrangement uses TRBV6-8 and TRBJ1-2; TRBD1 matches 9 bases. The CDR3 has 15 amino acids. Germline V lookup: CDR1 MNHGY, CDR2 SAAAGT. The V segment lost 6 bases and the J segment 3 bases; nucleotides outside the gene matches: 8. CDR3 DNA sequence: TGTGCCAGCAGGGCGGACAGGGGAGGGGACTATGGCTACACCTTC. Its translation is CASRADRGGDYGYTF.

The J gene is TRBJ2-4, the V gene TRBV9, with D unclear. The CDR3 is 14 residues long. CDR1 and CDR2 from the germline V gene are SGDLS and YYNGEE. V shed 0 bases and J shed 1 base, with 5 bases lying between them. CDR3 in amino acids: CASSVGRAKNIQYF. For the CDR3, the DNA is TGTGCCAGCAGCGTAGGGCGTGCCAAAAACATTCAGTACTTC.

The V call is TRBV11-2, the J call TRBJ2-3, with 8 bases lining up with TRBD2. Germline V gene lookup returns CDR1 SGHAT and CDR2 FQNNGV. This CDR3 spans 16 amino acids. V was clipped by 2 bases and J by 5 bases; unmatched bases: 9. The DNA of the CDR3 is TGTGCCAGCAGCTTAATTTTGCGGGAGGTGGGAGATACGCAGTATTTT. Translating it yields CASSLILREVGDTQYF.

The chain links TRBV6-5 to TRBJ2-5; 10 bases match TRBD1. V gave up 5 bases and J gave up 0 bases; unmatched junction bases: 15. The CDR3 contains 19 residues. Germline V CDR1 and CDR2: MNHEY, SVGAGI. CDR3 amino acids: CASSEPGQGFTGDQETQYF. CDR3 coding DNA: TGTGCCAGCAGTGAGCCGGGACAGGGGTTTACGGGTGACCAAGAGACCCAGTACTTC.

This clonotype was detected only a few times. The chain couples TRBV6-1 to TRBJ1-1, with TRBD1 identical over 9 bases. V gave up 6 bases and J gave up 5 bases; unmatched junction bases: 13. This CDR3 contains 16 residues. In germline, CDR1 is MNHNS, CDR2 SASEGT. CDR3 residues: CASSIRYWDRVTEAFF. The DNA for the CDR3 is TGTGCCAGCAGCATACGGTACTGGGACAGGGTTACTGAAGCTTTCTTT.

The chain employs TRBV12-3 or TRBV12-4 and TRBJ1-2; 7 nucleotides agree with TRBD1. After removal of 7 bases from V and 4 bases from J, the junction contained 12 bases not matched to a gene. The CDR3 extends over 15 amino acids. The chain's CDR3 is CASTYRRQGIYGYTF. The CDR3 DNA is TGTGCCAGCACCTACCGGAGACAGGGAATCTATGGCTACACCTTC.

This chain connects TRBV7-4 to TRBJ1-1, with a possible D match to TRBD1 (5 bases). Trimming left V 1 base short and J 3 bases short, with 9 bases between. The CDR3 runs 14 residues. Germline V lookup: CDR1 SGHVT, CDR2 SQSDAQ. In DNA, the CDR3 is TGTGCCAGCAGCTTAGACAGGATATACACTGAAGCTTTCTTT. This encodes CASSLDRIYTEAFF.

The rearrangement links TRBV12-3 or TRBV12-4 to TRBJ1-2; 7 bases are shared with TRBD1. The ends lost 6 bases at V and 14 bases at J; junction bases unmatched: 15. The CDR3 length is 13 residues. CDR3: CASSTGTVVSRTF. In DNA, the CDR3 is TGTGCCAGCAGCACTGGGACAGTTGTATCACGGACCTTC.

The rearrangement links TRBV3-1 to TRBJ2-3; no reliable D call. Trimming pared 0 bases from V and 6 bases from J, leaving 4 bases between. Germline CDR1 is LGHDT and CDR2 is YNNKEL (reference sequence). The CDR3 runs to 12 residues. Here the CDR3 DNA reads TGTGCCAGCAGCCAAGAGCGGGATACGCAGTATTTT. This encodes CASSQERDTQYF.

This clonotype was counted only a few times. The chain couples TRBV6-5 to TRBJ1-1, with no clear D. The CDR3 length is 16 residues. Germline V lookup: CDR1 MNHEY, CDR2 SVGAGI. Trimming stripped 2 bases from V and 0 bases from J, with 13 bases between. CDR3 coding DNA: TGTGCCAGCAGTTACCTTCAACCCGCAGTGAACACTGAAGCTTTCTTT. This translates into CASSYLQPAVNTEAFF.

The chain carries TRBV12-3 or TRBV12-4 and TRBJ2-7, with 9 bases lining up with TRBD2. V shed 3 bases, J shed 2 bases, and the junction held 2 bases outside the gene matches. CDR3 length: 14 residues. The CDR3 nucleotides are TGTGCCAGCAGTTTCAGGACTAGCGCCTACGAGCAGTACTTC. Translation: CASSFRTSAYEQYF.

CDR3 sequence reads: CASSQVWTGRTDTQYF. The CDR3 DNA sequence: TGTGCCAGCAGCCAAGTCTGGACTGGCCGCACAGATACGCAGTATTTT. The chain recombines TRBV4-2 with TRBJ2-3; perhaps TRBD2 as D (5 bases). CDR3 size: 16 residues. V was cut by 1 base and J by 1 base, with 12 bases left in between. The germline gives CDR1 LGHNA, CDR2 YNFKEQ.

This chain uses TRBV6-1 with TRBJ2-1; 11 bases align to TRBD1. V gave up 5 bases and J gave up 6 bases; unmatched junction bases: 6. Germline values: CDR1 MNHNS, CDR2 SASEGT. CDR3 length: 15 residues. The CDR3, as DNA: TGTGCCAGCAGTCCCCGGGACAGGGGGGGCAATGAGCAGTTCTTC. It codes for CASSPRDRGGNEQFF.

The chain combines TRBV7-2 with TRBJ2-2; 8 nucleotides agree with TRBD1. Germline-derived CDR1 and CDR2 are SGHTA and FQGNSA. CDR3 size: 16 residues. V shed 1 base, J shed 6 bases, and the junction held 7 bases outside the gene matches. The DNA of the CDR3 is TGTGCCAGCAGCTTAGTTGCAGGGGGCGATGCCGGGGAGCTGTTTTTT. This gives the protein CASSLVAGGDAGELFF.

In its sample, this clonotype was seen a few times. Here the CDR3 DNA reads TGTGCCAGCAGCTTAGTGGCCCATCAGCCCCAGCATTTT. This encodes CASSLVAHQPQHF. The rearrangement uses TRBV11-2 and TRBJ1-5; D uncertain. V dropped 1 base and J dropped 5 bases, with 6 bases sitting between them. The germline V gene encodes CDR1 SGHAT and CDR2 FQNNGV. This CDR3 region has 13 residues.

The J gene is TRBJ1-3, the V gene TRBV5-4; TRBD1 is a possible D gene (6 bases). This CDR3 is 15 amino acids long. The ends were cut back, 5 bases at V and 0 bases at J, with 12 bases in the middle. Germline V gives CDR1 SGHNT, CDR2 YYREEE (reference sequence). CDR3 loop: CASSFGTSSGNTIYF. DNA for the CDR3: TGTGCCAGCAGTTTCGGGACAAGCTCTGGAAACACCATATATTTT.